Listed below are T cell receptor beta chains from one sample, sequenced in a study of T-cell reconstitution after alpha-beta-depleted transplantation in children. MiXCR, run by TCRdb on the PCR reads, gives a single entry per CDR3 protein. The sample lists 500,000 to 650,000 distinct CDR3 sequences, 13% occurring once. The specimen comprised PBMCs, mostly from graft donor cells, sampled 360 days after TCRalphabeta/CD19-depleted stem cell transplant. The receptors originated from a male patient younger than 18 who had a stem cell transplant for acute myeloid leukemia, so the T cells may come from the graft donor. Both conserved end residues are part of each CDR3. The D gene is left open where the match is weak. For some rows the clone size is stated as once, few or many, or as a class when expanded; others skip it.

V gene	D gene	J gene	clone size	CDR3 DNA	CDR3 protein
TRBV7-9	.	TRBJ2-5	.	TGTGCCAGCAGCTCAACCGGGGCAGATCCCGTTACCCAGTACTTC	CASSSTGADPVTQYF
TRBV5-1	TRBD2	TRBJ2-3	many	TGCGCCAGCAGCTTGGACGGGACTAGCTGGGATACGCAGTATTTT	CASSLDGTSWDTQYF
TRBV10-3	.	TRBJ2-5	few	TGTGCCATCAGTGAGTTGAGGGAAGGGACCCAGTACTTC	CAISELREGTQYF
TRBV7-6	TRBD2	TRBJ2-7	few	TGTGCCAGCAGCTTATGGGGGGGGACTAGCGGGAACCCTACCTCCTACGAGCAGTACTTC	CASSLWGGTSGNPTSYEQYF
TRBV5-1	.	TRBJ1-4	few	TGCGCCAGCAGCTTGTTCCCGATGGGAGGTGAAAAACTGTTTTTT	CASSLFPMGGEKLFF
TRBV11-2	TRBD1	TRBJ1-1	.	TGTGCCAGCAGCTTTAGAAGACCAGGGGGCACTGAAGCTTTCTTT	CASSFRRPGGTEAFF
TRBV28	.	TRBJ2-4	many	TGTGCCAGCAGTTTTACCCTCCTAAACGCAAACATTCAGTACTTC	CASSFTLLNANIQYF
TRBV11-2	TRBD2	TRBJ2-1	.	TGTGCCAGCAGCTCCCGAGGGGAGACTAGCGGGATTTTTCACAATGAGCAGTTCTTC	CASSSRGETSGIFHNEQFF
TRBV5-5	.	TRBJ1-2	.	TGTGCCAGCAGCTTCACGACCTATGGCTACACCTTC	CASSFTTYGYTF
TRBV9	TRBD2	TRBJ2-3	few	TGTGCCAGCAGCGTAGAGCCGACTAGCGGGGCTAGCACAGATACGCAGTATTTT	CASSVEPTSGASTDTQYF
TRBV6-2/TRBV6-3	.	TRBJ2-1	many	TGTGCCAGCAGTCGGGACGGAGTGGGTGAGCAGTTCTTC	CASSRDGVGEQFF
TRBV20-1	.	TRBJ2-5	many	TGCAGTGCTAGAGATCTTCAAGAGACCCAGTACTTC	CSARDLQETQYF
TRBV29-1	TRBD2	TRBJ2-7	.	TGCAGCGCCGCCGGACTAGCGGGAGGAGAAAACGAGCAGTACTTC	CSAAGLAGGENEQYF
TRBV10-3	TRBD2	TRBJ2-7	many	TGTGCCATCAGTGACTCAGCGGGACCCGAGCAGTACTTC	CAISDSAGPEQYF
TRBV5-1	.	TRBJ2-7	.	TGCGCCAGCAGCGGGACCCGCTACGAGCAGTACTTC	CASSGTRYEQYF
TRBV20-1	.	TRBJ2-1	few	TGCAGTGCTAGTATCGATGGCGGGACCTACAATGAGCAGTTCTTC	CSASIDGGTYNEQFF
TRBV27	.	TRBJ2-5	.	TGTGCCAGCAGTTTTCAATACAGGGCGTACCAAGAGACCCAGTACTTC	CASSFQYRAYQETQYF
TRBV18	TRBD1	TRBJ1-1	.	TGTGCCAGCTCACCGCGGGACAGTATAGTGAACACTGAAGCTTTCTTT	CASSPRDSIVNTEAFF
TRBV6-1	.	TRBJ2-7	.	TGTGCCAGCAGTCATTGGGTGGGCGAGCAGTACTTC	CASSHWVGEQYF
TRBV7-8	.	TRBJ2-7	few	TGTGCCAGCAGCTCCTTGATATGGACGGAGCAGTACTTC	CASSSLIWTEQYF
TRBV29-1	TRBD2	TRBJ2-7	.	TGCAGCGTTGAAGGACTAGCGGCACCCTACGAGCAGTACTTC	CSVEGLAAPYEQYF
TRBV6-5	TRBD1	TRBJ1-4	few	TGTGCCAGCAGATTAACAGGGGCGGGAAAACTGTTTTTT	CASRLTGAGKLFF
TRBV15	.	TRBJ2-6	.	TGTGCCACCAGCGCTTGGACTCTGCCAGTCGGGGCCAACGTCCTGACTTTC	CATSAWTLPVGANVLTF
TRBV24-1	TRBD1	TRBJ2-7	.	TGTGCCACCGAGGGACAGACCTACGAGCAGTACTTC	CATEGQTYEQYF
TRBV30	.	TRBJ2-1	.	TGTGCCTGGAGTGTAGTCCGCAGCCAGCAGTTCTTC	CAWSVVRSQQFF
TRBV4-3	.	TRBJ1-2	once	TGCGCCAGCAGCCAAGATTTGAGACACCTTTACTATGGCTACACCTTC	CASSQDLRHLYYGYTF
TRBV28	.	TRBJ1-2	.	TGTGCCAGCAGTTTTGGCAGGCCTAACTATGGCTACACCTTC	CASSFGRPNYGYTF
TRBV5-1	TRBD2	TRBJ2-5	many	TGCGCCAGCAGCGTTATAGCGGGAGTACAAGAGACCCAGTACTTC	CASSVIAGVQETQYF
TRBV7-8	.	TRBJ2-7	few	TGTGCCAGCAGCTTACCTAACAGGGTTGTGGGTTGGGCGCAGTACTTC	CASSLPNRVVGWAQYF
TRBV18	.	TRBJ2-1	.	TGTGCCAGCTCAAGGGGGGACTCCTACAATGAGCAGTTCTTC	CASSRGDSYNEQFF
TRBV10-3	TRBD2	TRBJ2-2	.	TGTGCCATCAGTGAGACTAGCGGGAGGGGATCCGGGGAGCTGTTTTTT	CAISETSGRGSGELFF
TRBV4-3	TRBD2	TRBJ2-5	many	TGCGCCAGCAGCCAAGGGACTAGCGGAAGGAGGGGAGAGACCCAGTACTTC	CASSQGTSGRRGETQYF
TRBV29-1	.	TRBJ2-2	many	TGCAGCGTTGAAGGCCCAGGGGCCGGCGGGGAGCTGTTTTTT	CSVEGPGAGGELFF
TRBV2	TRBD1	TRBJ2-2	.	TGTGCCAGCAGGAATACAGGGGTCACCGGGGAGCTGTTTTTT	CASRNTGVTGELFF
TRBV9	.	TRBJ1-1	.	TGTGCCAGCAGCCTCGGGACTCGCGGTAACACTGAAGCTTTCTTT	CASSLGTRGNTEAFF
TRBV7-3	TRBD2	TRBJ2-7	many	TGTGCCAGCAGCTTGAGCGGGAGTCGAACCTACGAGCAGTACTTC	CASSLSGSRTYEQYF
TRBV28	TRBD1	TRBJ2-6	.	TGTGCCAGCAGTTCACACTCCGGGACAGGGGGCTCTGGGGCCAACGTCCTGACTTTC	CASSSHSGTGGSGANVLTF
TRBV20-1	.	TRBJ2-2	many	TGCAGTGCTAGCTCGGTAGGGGAGCTGTTTTTT	CSASSVGELFF
TRBV29-1	.	TRBJ2-1	.	TGCAGCGCCCGACAGGATGAATCCTACAATGAGCAGTTCTTC	CSARQDESYNEQFF
TRBV11-2	.	TRBJ2-4	.	TGTGCCAGCAGCCGCGTTTTGGTTTTCGGAGGGAACAAAAACATTCAGTACTTC	CASSRVLVFGGNKNIQYF
TRBV5-1	.	TRBJ2-2	few	TGCGCCAGCAGCCCCGGTCTTGGCACCGGGGAGCTGTTTTTT	CASSPGLGTGELFF
TRBV20-1	.	TRBJ2-4	few	TGCAGTGCTAGAGATTCAGCTGCCAAAAACATTCAGTACTTC	CSARDSAAKNIQYF
TRBV5-1	.	TRBJ2-6	few	TGCGCCAGCAGCCAAGAGCCCTCTGGGGCCAACGTCCTGACTTTC	CASSQEPSGANVLTF
TRBV4-2	.	TRBJ2-7	few	TGTGCCAGCAGCCCAGCCGGGGGAGTGGATTACGAGCAGTACTTC	CASSPAGGVDYEQYF
TRBV12-3/TRBV12-4	TRBD1	TRBJ1-1	few	TGTGCCAGCAGTTTGGGACAGGGGATTCAGCCTTTCTTT	CASSLGQGIQPFF